The sequence of this T cell receptor (beta chain) was determined in a study of blood T cell repertoires in COVID-19. This clone was detected once. Original analysis: Cell counts per sample came from amplifying reference gene primers. Profiled with immunoSEQ multiplex PCR; TCRdb holds only in-frame clones, not every one. V and J calls and clone size are given by that table; D and trimming were obtained from the DNA. Found here are roughly 130,000 clones, about 80% of them singletons; the top ten hold over 9%. The age range of participants was 18 to 89 years, with residence in about 25 US areas. The germline V gene has CDR1 SGHVS and CDR2 FNYEAQ. The CDR3 is made up of 16 amino acids. V was pared by 0 bases and J by 0 bases, with 9 bases between.

This chain uses TRBV7-6 with TRBJ2-1; TRBD1 might be the D (6 bases). Material: PBMCs or T cells enriched from blood (not recorded which). The TCR sequence derives from a man in his fifties or sixties who had recovered from COVID-19. The CDR3 nucleotides read TGTGCCAGCAGCTTAGCGGGGGCATCCTCCTACAATGAGCAGTTCTTC. Encoded protein: CASSLAGASSYNEQFF.